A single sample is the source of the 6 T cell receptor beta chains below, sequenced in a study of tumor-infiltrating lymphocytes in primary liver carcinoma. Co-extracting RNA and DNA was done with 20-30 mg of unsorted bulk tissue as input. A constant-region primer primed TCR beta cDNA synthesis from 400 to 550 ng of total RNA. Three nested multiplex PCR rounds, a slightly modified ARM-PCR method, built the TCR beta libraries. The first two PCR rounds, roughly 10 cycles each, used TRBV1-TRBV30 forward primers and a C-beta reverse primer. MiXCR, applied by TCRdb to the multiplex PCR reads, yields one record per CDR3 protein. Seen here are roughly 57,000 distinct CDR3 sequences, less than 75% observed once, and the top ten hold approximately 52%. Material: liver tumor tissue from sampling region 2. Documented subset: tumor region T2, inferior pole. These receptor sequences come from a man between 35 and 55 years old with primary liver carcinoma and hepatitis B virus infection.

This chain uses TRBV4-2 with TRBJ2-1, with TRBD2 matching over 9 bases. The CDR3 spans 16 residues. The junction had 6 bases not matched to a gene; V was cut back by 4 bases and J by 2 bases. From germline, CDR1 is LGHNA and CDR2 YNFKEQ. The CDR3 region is CASSPDLAGPYNEQFF. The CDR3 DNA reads TGTGCCAGCAGCCCGGACCTAGCGGGACCCTACAATGAGCAGTTCTTC.

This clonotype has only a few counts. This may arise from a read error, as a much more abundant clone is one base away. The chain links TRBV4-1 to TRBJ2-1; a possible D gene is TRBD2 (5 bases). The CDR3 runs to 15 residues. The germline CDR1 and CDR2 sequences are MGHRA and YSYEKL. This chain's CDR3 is CASNQARDSYNEQFF. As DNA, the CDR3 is TGCGCCAGCAACCAAGCCCGGGACTCCTACAATGAGCAGTTCTTC.

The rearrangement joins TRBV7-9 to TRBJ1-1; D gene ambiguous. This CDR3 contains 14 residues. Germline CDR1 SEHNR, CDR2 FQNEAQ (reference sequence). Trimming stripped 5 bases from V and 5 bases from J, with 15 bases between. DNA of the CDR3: TGTGCCAGCAGCGTTTCCATTCCAGGAACTGAAGCTTTCTTT. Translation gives CASSVSIPGTEAFF.

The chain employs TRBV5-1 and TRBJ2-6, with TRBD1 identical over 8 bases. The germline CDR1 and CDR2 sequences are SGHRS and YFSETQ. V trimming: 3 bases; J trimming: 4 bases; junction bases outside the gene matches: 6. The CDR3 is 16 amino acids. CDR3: CASSSGQGTGANVLTF. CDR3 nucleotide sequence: TGCGCCAGCAGCTCCGGACAGGGTACAGGGGCCAACGTCCTGACTTTC.

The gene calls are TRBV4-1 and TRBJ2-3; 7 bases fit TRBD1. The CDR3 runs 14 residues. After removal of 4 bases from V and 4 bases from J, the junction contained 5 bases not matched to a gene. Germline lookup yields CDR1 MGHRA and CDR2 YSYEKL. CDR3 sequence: CASSRDRESDTQYF. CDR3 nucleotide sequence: TGCGCCAGCAGCCGAGACAGGGAATCAGATACGCAGTATTTT.

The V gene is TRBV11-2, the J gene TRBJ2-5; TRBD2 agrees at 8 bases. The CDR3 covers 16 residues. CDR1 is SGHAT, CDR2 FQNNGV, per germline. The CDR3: CTIGQIPGGGKETQYF. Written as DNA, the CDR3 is TGTACCATCGGCCAAATTCCTGGCGGGGGGAAAGAGACCCAGTACTTC.